The clone carrying this T cell receptor beta chain has a single count. Its antigen remains unknown. The data belong to a study of shared clonotypes between healthy human individuals. Across the study: The donor group consisted of two women and three men, aged 18 to 49.

The study, taken as a whole, reports: The generation probabilities recorded for non-shared clonotypes fell below those of clonotypes shared by all four donors. Owing to a small donor count, the genetic and exposure-history diversity represented was limited. Clonotype sharing levels among donors were expected to vary with sequencing depth.

The CDR3 sequence is 15 residues long. V lost 2 bases and J lost 6; bases outside the gene matches: 7. CDR1 is SGHNT and CDR2 is YYREEE in the germline V gene (reference sequence). Repertoires were generated with immunoSEQ multiplex PCR, while TCRdb's copy carries only in-frame clones and drops some. The table lists millions of clones, roughly 94% of them singletons. This chain uses TRBV5-4 with TRBJ1-1, with 10 nucleotides matching TRBD1. What was sequenced was naive CD4+ T cells sorted from blood. Subset indicated: CD45RA+ positively selected. The clonotype comes from a young man in good health. Here the CDR3 reads CASSFTGQGLPEAFF. In DNA form, the CDR3 reads TGTGCCAGCAGCTTCACGGGACAGGGGCTGCCTGAAGCTTTCTTT.